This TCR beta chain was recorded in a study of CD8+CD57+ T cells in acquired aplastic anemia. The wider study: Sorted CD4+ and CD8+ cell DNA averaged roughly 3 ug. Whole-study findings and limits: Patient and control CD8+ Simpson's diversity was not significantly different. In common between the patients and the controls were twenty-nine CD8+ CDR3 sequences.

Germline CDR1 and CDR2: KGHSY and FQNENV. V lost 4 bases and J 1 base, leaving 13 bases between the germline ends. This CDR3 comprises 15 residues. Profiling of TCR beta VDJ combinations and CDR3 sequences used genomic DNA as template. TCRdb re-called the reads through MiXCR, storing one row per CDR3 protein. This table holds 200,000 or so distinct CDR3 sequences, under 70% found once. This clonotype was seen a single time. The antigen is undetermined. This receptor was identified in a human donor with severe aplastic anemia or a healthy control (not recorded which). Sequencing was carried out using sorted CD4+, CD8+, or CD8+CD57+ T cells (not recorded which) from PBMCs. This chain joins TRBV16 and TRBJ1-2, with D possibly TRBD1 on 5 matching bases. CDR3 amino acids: CASSPQWQGNYGYTF. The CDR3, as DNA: TGTGCCAGCAGCCCACAGTGGCAGGGTAACTATGGCTACACCTTC.